The rows below give T cell receptor beta chains drawn from one sample of a study of CXCR3-negative and CXCR3-positive naive CD8 T cells. TCRdb processed the 5' RACE reads again and assigns one entry to each CDR3 protein, with no DNA. The specimen's table records over 100,000 distinct CDR3 sequences. The sequencing input was naive CXCR3- CD8+ T cells from blood. All receptors come from a human donor in good health. Some clones in this sample may be carry-over from other donors' samples. The CDR3 runs from the conserved cysteine through the conserved F or W.

CDR3	V	J
CSVEDPRSFTDTQYF	TRBV29-1	TRBJ2-3
CASSVGGENTGELFF	TRBV11-3	TRBJ2-2
CASSAGLGIQETKYF	TRBV7-3	TRBJ2-5
CASKPKATWDNEQFF	TRBV27	TRBJ2-1
CASSIDPWTSGNTYEQYF	TRBV19	TRBJ2-7
CAIKPGAGQPQHF	TRBV10-3	TRBJ1-5
CASSRTGAYNEQFF	TRBV19	TRBJ2-1
CSVEVTGDTGELFF	TRBV29-1	TRBJ2-2
CASGQGYEQYF	TRBV27	TRBJ2-7
CASSLEVAGPEAFF	TRBV5-1	TRBJ1-1
CASSLAAHEQYF	TRBV28	TRBJ2-7
CASSQPGQGMKYF	TRBV23-1	TRBJ2-7
CASSVGGGGTDTQYF	TRBV9	TRBJ2-3
CASSPGGGGEETQYF	TRBV7-8	TRBJ2-5
CASSLGAPTDTQYF	TRBV12-3/TRBV12-4	TRBJ2-3
CASSLVAGGPGEQYF	TRBV5-4	TRBJ2-7
CASSLYASDYNEQFF	TRBV5-1	TRBJ2-1
CASSFTQANNEQFF	TRBV7-8	TRBJ2-1
CASSQDAVFSLGYNEQFF	TRBV4-1	TRBJ2-1
CASSLYSGTGHNEQFF	TRBV28	TRBJ2-1
CSVERQGANTEAFF	TRBV29-1	TRBJ1-1
CSARTMTGELYNEQFF	TRBV20-1	TRBJ2-1
CASSLALGWTSGVPYEQYF	TRBV7-9	TRBJ2-7
CSVVGQGWSEAFF	TRBV29-1	TRBJ1-1
CASSLNPDRDTIFYGYTF	TRBV4-1	TRBJ1-2
CASSDRDRPTYEQYF	TRBV5-6	TRBJ2-7
CASSYPLDISGGALDTQYF	TRBV7-2	TRBJ2-3
CASSYSIPSGGTSGEQFF	TRBV6-5	TRBJ2-1
CASSFGTASYEQYF	TRBV12-3/TRBV12-4	TRBJ2-7
CSGGVGNEQFF	TRBV29-1	TRBJ2-1
CASSLGWSADTQYF	TRBV5-1	TRBJ2-3
CASSPWDRDEQFF	TRBV11-2	TRBJ2-1
CSVDPGRGLETQYF	TRBV29-1	TRBJ2-5
CASSLVGYDYGYTF	TRBV28	TRBJ1-2
CASSQARDSNTGELFF	TRBV4-2	TRBJ2-2
CASSSTDTDTQYF	TRBV27	TRBJ2-3
CSVDSTESYEQYF	TRBV29-1	TRBJ2-7
CASSLVLAGHGGTDTQYF	TRBV5-5	TRBJ2-3
CASSFLGPMGETQYF	TRBV5-1	TRBJ2-5
CASSPPSVRRSPSGVSTDTQYF	TRBV12-3/TRBV12-4	TRBJ2-3
CASSWVNPQDGAYF	TRBV5-1	TRBJ2-7
CASSQLETNEQFF	TRBV6-2/TRBV6-3	TRBJ2-1
CASSLEGTASYEQYF	TRBV12-3/TRBV12-4	TRBJ2-7
CASSLVDGIPMGYTF	TRBV7-9	TRBJ1-2
CASSQGLAIEQFF	TRBV7-9	TRBJ2-1
CASSNSRTSGRPRQETQYF	TRBV25-1	TRBJ2-5
CATSPGGRAVNEQFF	TRBV15	TRBJ2-1
CASSAGQGSEAFF	TRBV6-5	TRBJ1-1
CASSPSGTYEQYF	TRBV7-9	TRBJ2-7